This T cell receptor beta chain is drawn from a study of T cell responses to AZD1222 COVID-19 vaccine. V was cut by 4 bases and J by 1 base, with 6 bases left in between. CDR3 length: 13 amino acids. Germline CDR1 and CDR2: LGHDT and YNNKEL (reference sequence). Whole-study results and caveats: There were mostly white British donors and more females than males, and clonal diversity was possibly underestimated. Only 5 or 6 AZD1222 recipients were seropositive at baseline. Spike was spanned by vaccine-associated CD4 TCRs, which were dominant at 160-218 and 743-854. As reported, nearly half of all spike-specific TCRs target variant regions that are unmutated.

Details on this clone: The antigen is not known.

Assay: immunoSEQ multiplex PCR; the TCRdb copy retains only in-frame clones and omits some. The sample lists about 150,000 clones; under 95% were seen once. V and J are TRBV3-1 (or the pseudogene TRBV3-2) and TRBJ2-3, with unresolved D. The clonotype was recovered from an adult in good health. Sequencing used peripheral blood, obtained on day 0 of AZD1222 vaccination. CDR3 bases: TGTGCCAGCAGCCTCTCCGGCACAGATACGCAGTATTTT. Translation: CASSLSGTDTQYF.